Listed here are 30 T cell receptor beta chains from one sample, sequenced in a study of blood T cell repertoires in COVID-19. Produced via immunoSEQ multiplex PCR; TCRdb's table is partial and in-frame only. The sample has roughly 64,000 clones; about 93% are singletons. The sequencing input was peripheral blood. These receptors originate from a woman aged 80 or older with active COVID-19.

V gene TRBV29-1 combines with J gene TRBJ2-3, with 10 bases matching TRBD2. CDR3 length: 16 residues. The V gene's germline CDR1 is SQVTM and CDR2 ANQGSEA. V dropped 6 bases and J dropped 4; count of bases not matched to a gene: 13. CDR3 protein: CSVTGEGLAGADTQYF. The CDR3 bases are TGCAGCGTGACTGGGGAGGGGCTAGCGGGAGCAGATACGCAGTATTTT.

The chain joins TRBV28 to TRBJ2-7; D is perhaps TRBD2 (7 bases). Germline V CDR1 and CDR2: MDHEN, SYDVKM. The V end lost 3 bases, the J end lost 4 bases, and 28 bases lay between the germline ends. The CDR3 loop spans 19 amino acids. The CDR3 nucleotides are TGTGCCAGCAGTTTCACCATGGGGGCGGGGCGGGGGCCCTTGTACGAGCAGTACTTC. It translates to CASSFTMGAGRGPLYEQYF.

This clone was seen only once. This chain uses TRBV12-1 with TRBJ1-5; no DNA check was done on the table's D call, TRBD1. TRBV12-1 is a pseudogene segment. CDR3 length: 15 amino acids. CDR3 nucleotide sequence: TGTGCCAACCCCCGACCGGGACAGGGTTGTCAGCCCCAGCATTTT. The encoded protein is CANPRPGQGCQPQHF.

This rearrangement joins TRBV18 to TRBJ2-1; TRBD2 aligns across 14 bases. Germline assignment: CDR1 KGHSH and CDR2 LQKENI. The CDR3 runs 16 residues. After removal of 5 bases from V and 8 bases from J, the junction contained 8 bases not matched to a gene. CDR3 amino acids: CASSEGTSGSTHEQFF. In DNA form, the CDR3 reads TGTGCCAGCTCAGAAGGGACTAGCGGGAGTACCCATGAGCAGTTCTTC.

The V call is TRBV5-4, the J call TRBJ2-3; TRBD2 matches at 9 bases. The germline V gene encodes CDR1 SGHNT and CDR2 YYREEE (reference sequence). The CDR3 covers 16 residues. V was pared by 2 bases and J by 3 bases, with 7 bases of the junction left unmatched. The CDR3 spells CASSLRISGRTDTQYF. For the CDR3, the DNA is TGTGCCAGCAGCTTAAGGATTAGCGGGAGAACAGATACGCAGTATTTT.

The J gene is TRBJ2-3, the V gene TRBV5-5; 12 bases match TRBD2. Germline CDR1 SGHKS, CDR2 YYEKEE (reference sequence). With 2 bases clipped from V and 0 bases from J, the junction kept 1 base outside the gene matches. The CDR3 covers 16 residues. The CDR3 DNA sequence: TGTGCCAGCAGCTTCCTAGCGGGGGGGAGCACAGATACGCAGTATTTT. Translated: CASSFLAGGSTDTQYF.

This chain joins TRBV28 and TRBJ1-4; 10 positions agree with TRBD1. J gave up 3 bases and V 4 bases, and 5 bases lay outside the gene matches. The V gene's germline CDR1 is MDHEN and CDR2 SYDVKM. The CDR3 has 16 residues. The CDR3 spells CASSWGTGDANEKLFF. The CDR3 nucleotides are TGTGCCAGCAGTTGGGGGACAGGGGATGCTAATGAAAAACTGTTTTTT.

The chain carries TRBV9 and TRBJ2-5, with TRBD2 identical over 7 bases. This CDR3 region has 19 residues. Germline CDR1 and CDR2: SGDLS and YYNGEE. With V trimmed by 0 bases and J by 1 base, 15 bases remained unmatched. Written as DNA, the CDR3 is TGTGCCAGCAGCGTAGCTTGGGGCGGGGGAACCCTCCTCCAAGAGACCCAGTACTTC. Its translation is CASSVAWGGGTLLQETQYF.

The chain is built from TRBV9 and TRBJ2-1, with TRBD1 identical over 8 bases. The CDR3 is made up of 16 amino acids. The germline CDR1 and CDR2 sequences are SGDLS and YYNGEE. Trimming at V came to 0 bases and at J to 4 bases, leaving 6 bases not matched to a gene. CDR3 region: CASSVGQGTGYNEQFF. Here the CDR3 DNA reads TGTGCCAGCAGCGTAGGACAGGGGACGGGGTACAATGAGCAGTTCTTC.

CDR3 coding DNA: TGTGCCAGCAGCCGTAGCGGGAGAAGCACAGATACGCAGTATTTT. Protein sequence: CASSRSGRSTDTQYF. The V and J genes are TRBV7-8 and TRBJ2-3; 9 positions match TRBD2. Germline trimming cut 5 bases from V and 0 bases from J; bases unmatched to any gene: 3. Germline loops: CDR1 SGHVS, CDR2 FQNEAQ. The CDR3 sequence is 15 residues long.

This clone was counted only a few times. The chain joins TRBV2 to TRBJ2-3; the D is unclear. V lost 4 bases and J lost 2, with 7 bases in between. CDR1 is SNHLY, CDR2 FYNNEI, per germline. This CDR3 region has 13 residues. Here the CDR3 DNA reads TGTGCCAGCAGTGTAGAGTTCACAGATACGCAGTATTTT. Its translation: CASSVEFTDTQYF.

The CDR3 loop reads CASSQDIGGVSYEQYF. CDR3 DNA sequence: TGTGCCAGCAGCCAAGATATCGGCGGGGTTTCCTACGAGCAGTACTTC. V is TRBV3-1 (or the pseudogene TRBV3-2) and J is TRBJ2-7; D is possibly TRBD2 (6 bases). The germline V gene encodes CDR1 LGHDT and CDR2 YNNKEL (reference sequence). The CDR3 extends over 16 amino acids. Trimming cost V 0 bases and J 1 base, with 13 bases left between them.

The gene calls are TRBV7-8 and TRBJ2-5, with D possibly being TRBD2 (5 bases). The CDR3 is made up of 16 amino acids. Germline V CDR1 and CDR2: SGHVS, FQNEAQ. The V end lost 1 base, the J end lost 0 bases, and 12 bases lay between the germline ends. The CDR3 loop is CASSLDGQRYQETQYF. The CDR3 DNA is TGTGCCAGCAGCTTAGATGGGCAGCGGTACCAAGAGACCCAGTACTTC.

The rearrangement links TRBV11-2 to TRBJ2-1, with 7 nucleotides matching TRBD2. The germline V gene encodes CDR1 SGHAT and CDR2 FQNNGV. The CDR3 sequence is 17 residues long. Trimming cost V 5 bases and J 2 bases; bases outside gene matches: 12. CDR3 nucleotides: TGTGCCAGCAGCCGTCTAGCGGAAGGAGGCGCCTACAATGAGCAGTTCTTC. Its protein is CASSRLAEGGAYNEQFF.

This rearrangement joins TRBV20-1 to TRBJ1-1, with a weak D call TRBD1 (6 bases). The CDR3 has 11 amino acids. Germline V gene sequence: CDR1 DFQATT, CDR2 SNEGSKA (reference sequence). V gave up 5 bases and J gave up 5 bases, with 9 bases separating them. CDR3 amino acids: CSAYGQTEAFF. The DNA for the CDR3 is TGCAGTGCTTACGGACAGACTGAAGCTTTCTTT.

This sequence joins TRBV19 and TRBJ2-7; 7 bases are a match to TRBD1. Germline lookup yields CDR1 LNHDA and CDR2 SQIVND (reference sequence). V lost 5 bases, J lost 6 bases, and 7 bases stayed unmatched. The CDR3 consists of 13 residues. CDR3 sequence: CASSQQGLREQYF. In DNA form, the CDR3 reads TGTGCCAGTAGTCAACAGGGGTTGCGCGAGCAGTACTTC.

The chain couples TRBV7-9 to TRBJ2-7; 10 nucleotides agree with TRBD1. The CDR3 runs 14 residues. CDR1 and CDR2 from the germline V gene are SEHNR and FQNEAQ (reference sequence). V shed 4 bases and J 5 bases; nucleotides not matched to a gene: 5. CDR3 in DNA: TGTGCCAGCAGCTCACCGACAGGGGGCCACGAGCAGTACTTC. As protein: CASSSPTGGHEQYF.

The gene calls are TRBV5-1 and TRBJ2-7; a weak D match, TRBD2 (5 bases). Germline lookup yields CDR1 SGHRS and CDR2 YFSETQ. CDR3 length equals 14 residues. V was pared by 7 bases and J by 7 bases, with 21 bases between. The CDR3 coding sequence is TGCGCCAGCCCAGCCCGGGATAAAAGGAGGGAGCAGTACGTC. It translates to CASPARDKRREQYV.

The chain is built from TRBV29-1 and TRBJ1-2; D gene ambiguous. V was pared by 4 bases and J by 8 bases, with 5 bases between. This CDR3 spans 9 amino acids. The V gene's germline CDR1 is SQVTM and CDR2 ANQGSEA. The CDR3 loop reads CSVVEGYTF. For the CDR3, the DNA is TGCAGCGTTGTGGAGGGCTACACCTTC. Looking up the rest from reference TRBV29-1 and TRBJ1-2 gives the full variable domain: SAVISQKPSRDICQRGTSLTIQCQVDSQVTMMFWYRQQPGQSLTLIATANQGSEATYESGFVIDKFPISRPNLTFSTLTVSNMSPEDSSIYLCSVVEGYTFGSGTRLTVV.

The rearrangement uses TRBV9 and TRBJ2-1, with 7 bases identical to TRBD2. The V gene's germline CDR1 is SGDLS and CDR2 YYNGEE. The J segment lost 4 bases and the V segment lost 1 base, leaving 8 bases of the junction unmatched. The CDR3 runs to 16 residues. Here the CDR3 DNA reads TGTGCCAGCAGCGTATCAGCGGGACCCTTTTACAATGAGCAGTTCTTC. This gives the protein CASSVSAGPFYNEQFF.

J is TRBJ1-1 and V is TRBV9; 12 positions match TRBD1. Germline V gene lookup returns CDR1 SGDLS and CDR2 YYNGEE. The CDR3 length is 18 residues. V trimming: 0 bases; J trimming: 5 bases; junction bases outside the gene matches: 11. CDR3 nucleotides: TGTGCCAGCAGCGTAGGCGCCCCCTCGGGACAGGGGGCGACTGAAGCTTTCTTT. Translating it yields CASSVGAPSGQGATEAFF.

V is TRBV4-1 and J is TRBJ1-6, with a possible D match to TRBD1 (5 bases). The CDR3 length is 14 residues. Germline assignment: CDR1 MGHRA and CDR2 YSYEKL. V lost 6 bases and J 9 bases, leaving 15 bases between the germline ends. This CDR3 is CASRGSGKGSPLHF. In nucleotides, the CDR3 is TGCGCCAGCAGGGGTTCAGGGAAGGGTTCACCCCTCCACTTT.

V gene TRBV6-5 combines with J gene TRBJ2-3, with unresolved D. V gave up 8 bases and J gave up 8 bases, with 11 bases separating them. CDR3 length equals 11 residues. Germline CDR1 MNHEY, CDR2 SVGAGI. The CDR3 sequence: CASGTTLTQYF. The CDR3 region has the DNA TGTGCCAGCGGAACGACTCTTACGCAGTATTTT.

The gene calls are TRBV5-1 and TRBJ2-3, with 13 bases that match TRBD2. Unmatched junction bases numbered 12, after V lost 2 bases and J lost 0 bases. CDR1 is SGHRS and CDR2 is YFSETQ in the germline V gene. The CDR3 sequence is 20 residues long. CDR3 sequence reads: CASSFAPGTSGTASTDTQYF. CDR3 nucleotide sequence: TGCGCCAGCAGCTTTGCGCCCGGGACTAGCGGGACAGCTAGCACAGATACGCAGTATTTT.

The chain employs TRBV24-1 and TRBJ2-3; 9 nucleotides match TRBD1. V trimming: 6 bases; J trimming: 4 bases; junction bases outside the gene matches: 7. The CDR3 covers 15 residues. Germline V gene lookup returns CDR1 KGHDR and CDR2 SFDVKD. The chain's CDR3 is CATSSPGQGSDTQYF. As DNA, the CDR3 is TGTGCCACCAGTTCTCCGGGACAGGGATCAGATACGCAGTATTTT.

This clone was seen a single time. The chain combines TRBV7-9 with TRBJ2-7, with D perhaps TRBD1 (6 bases). The V gene lost 8 bases and the J gene lost 4 bases, with 18 bases spanning the gap. Germline CDR1 and CDR2: SEHNR and FQNEAQ (reference sequence). The CDR3 length is 14 residues. The DNA for the CDR3 is TGTGCCAGCTTGAATGACAGGTATAGTTACGAGCAGTACTTC. Translating it yields CASLNDRYSYEQYF. Filled out from reference TRBV7-9 and TRBJ2-7, the complete variable domain reads DTGVSQNPRHKITKRGQNVTFRCDPISEHNRLYWYRQTLGQGPEFLTYFQNEAQLEKSRLLSDRFSAERPKGSFSTLEIQRTEQGDSAMYLCASLNDRYSYEQYFGPGTRLTVT.

The rearrangement joins TRBV24-1 to TRBJ2-1; 7 positions match TRBD1. Germline trimming cut 3 bases from V and 7 bases from J; bases unmatched to any gene: 14. Germline CDR1 KGHDR, CDR2 SFDVKD. CDR3 length equals 17 residues. CDR3 bases: TGTGCCACCAGTGATCGGGTCACTTCACCCAGGGGGAATGAGCAGTTCTTC. Translating gives CATSDRVTSPRGNEQFF.

V gene TRBV7-9 combines with J gene TRBJ2-1; 16 nucleotides match TRBD2. The ends lost 5 bases at V and 8 bases at J; junction bases unmatched: 9. CDR1 SEHNR and CDR2 FQNEAQ come from the germline V gene (reference sequence). The CDR3 is 17 amino acids. CDR3 protein: CASSELLGLAGGHEQFF. CDR3 DNA sequence: TGTGCCAGCAGCGAGTTGTTGGGACTAGCGGGAGGGCATGAGCAGTTCTTC.

The CDR3 protein is CASSASVPPYEQYF. For the CDR3, the DNA is TGTGCCAGCAGTGCTAGCGTTCCCCCCTACGAGCAGTACTTC. The chain carries TRBV28 and TRBJ2-7; the D gene is possibly TRBD2 (6 bases). V lost 5 bases and J lost 2, with 13 bases in between. Germline V gene lookup returns CDR1 MDHEN and CDR2 SYDVKM. The CDR3 is 14 amino acids.

The V call is TRBV20-1, the J call TRBJ2-5; 11 bases match TRBD2. This CDR3 has 15 residues. V lost 3 bases and J lost 10; bases outside the gene matches: 13. CDR1 and CDR2 (germline): DFQATT, SNEGSKA (reference sequence). The DNA of the CDR3 is TGCAGTGCTAGTCCCGACGCGGGACTAGCGGTGTTCCAGTACTTC. Protein: CSASPDAGLAVFQYF.